This TCR beta chain is from a study of beta chain features in type 1 diabetes. Study in general: Cell yields, age and gender were similar between patients and healthy donors.

Sequencing targeted expressed TCRB transcripts, as all isolated RNA had been reverse transcribed. Produced via immunoSEQ multiplex PCR; TCRdb's table is partial and in-frame only. The sample holds over 700,000 clones, under 20% seen once. Germline CDR1 and CDR2: ENHRY and SYGVKD. V lost 2 bases and J lost 8, with 18 bases in between. The CDR3 sequence is 15 residues long. Overall study results and limits: When Type 1 diabetes patients were examined, their TCRB CDR3s proved moderately but significantly shorter in all four CD4+ subsets. Relative to healthy donors, patients appeared to have naive, central memory and Treg TCRB repertoires that were more similar.

As concerns this clone: Antigen: not known.

The single heparinised draw taken from each donor contained approximately 120 mL of blood on average. Sequencing used naive CD4+ T cells from blood. The receptor was isolated from a woman between 18 and 29 years old in good health. The chain carries TRBV10-3 and TRBJ1-2, with D uncertain. The CDR3 coding sequence is TGTGCCATCAGTGAGCAGGAGAGGGTGGGAGTGGGCTACACCTTC. It encodes CAISEQERVGVGYTF.